What follows describes a single T cell receptor beta chain. What it binds is not known. The sample originates from a study of T cell responses to AZD1222 COVID-19 vaccine. Turning to the study itself: Recipients boosted at about 4 weeks or about 12 weeks are pooled. Study-wide findings and caveats: Increased Spike-specific TCR breadth and depth were observed after two AZD1222 doses. Seropositive status at baseline applied to only 5 or 6 AZD1222 recipients.

This CDR3 spans 13 amino acids. Trimming took off 5 bases at V and 9 bases at J, with 14 bases between the two ends. Germline V gene sequence: CDR1 SSHAT, CDR2 FNYEAQ (reference sequence). TCRdb's copy holds only in-frame clones and misses some; the assay was immunoSEQ multiplex PCR. The sample yields more than 150,000 clones, around 92% seen once. The V and J genes are TRBV7-7 and TRBJ2-1, with a tentative D call TRBD2 (5 bases). The TCR originated in an adult in good health. The input for sequencing was peripheral blood, taken on day 0 of AZD1222 vaccination. CDR3 sequence: CASSRYGVGEQFF. DNA for the CDR3: TGTGCCAGCAGCCGCTACGGGGTCGGTGAGCAGTTCTTC. Full variable domain (rest looked up from reference TRBV7-7 and TRBJ2-1): GAGVSQSPRYKVTKRGQDVTLRCDPISSHATLYWYQQALGQGPEFLTYFNYEAQPDKSGLPSDRFSAERPEGSISTLTIQRTEQRDSAMYRCASSRYGVGEQFFGPGTRLTVL.